Described below is a single TCR beta chain sequence and its context. This sample is drawn from a study of CD8+ T cells in alopecia areata. Study-wide context: Patients in the treated group were given tofacitinib by mouth, 5 to 10 mg twice a day. The drug, tofacitinib, lasted 6 to 18 months, followed by 6 months off drug.

The CDR3 runs 13 residues. Germline V gene data show CDR1 as GTSNPN and CDR2 as SVGIG (reference sequence). V lost 2 bases to trimming and J lost 10 bases, with 12 bases between them. Alopecia areata patients had lesional scalp punch biopsies and peripheral blood taken from them. Cell sorting was applied to PBMCs, and CD4+ and CD8+ T cells were collected. RNA extraction was followed by reverse transcription into cDNA, which acted as the sequencing template. Generated by immunoSEQ multiplex PCR, the TCRdb table keeps only in-frame clones and is missing some. The profile covers roughly 250,000 clones, with roughly two thirds appearing a single time and 1% to 1.5% taken by the ten largest.

Material: CD4+ T cells sorted from blood, obtained at week 0. The receptor's source is a human donor with alopecia areata. The chain links TRBV30 to TRBJ1-6; possibly TRBD1 for D (5 bases). The CDR3 coding sequence is TGTGCCTGGAGTCCAGGGAGGGGATCACCCCTCCACTTT. Its translation: CAWSPGRGSPLHF. The full variable domain, in which reference TRBV30 and TRBJ1-6 provide the parts outside the CDR3, is SQTIHQWPATLVQPVGSPLSLECTVEGTSNPNLYWYRQAAGRGLQLLFYSVGIGQISSEVPQNLSASRPQDRQFILSSKKLLLSDSGFYLCAWSPGRGSPLHFGNGTRLTVT.